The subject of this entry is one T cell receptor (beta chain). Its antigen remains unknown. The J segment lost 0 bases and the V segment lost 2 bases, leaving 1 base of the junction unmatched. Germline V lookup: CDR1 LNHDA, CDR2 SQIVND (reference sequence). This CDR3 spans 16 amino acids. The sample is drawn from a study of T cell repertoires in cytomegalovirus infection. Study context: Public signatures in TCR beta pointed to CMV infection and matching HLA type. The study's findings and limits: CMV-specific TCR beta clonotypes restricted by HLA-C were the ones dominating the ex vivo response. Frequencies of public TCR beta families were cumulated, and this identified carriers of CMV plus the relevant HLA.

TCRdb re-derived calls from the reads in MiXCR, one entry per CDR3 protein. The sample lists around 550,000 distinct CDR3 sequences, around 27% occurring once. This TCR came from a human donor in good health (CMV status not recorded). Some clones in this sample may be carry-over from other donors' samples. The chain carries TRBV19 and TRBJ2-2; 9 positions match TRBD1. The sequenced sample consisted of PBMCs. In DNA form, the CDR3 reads TGTGCCAGTAGTATAAGGGACAGGGCGAACACCGGGGAGCTGTTTTTT. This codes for CASSIRDRANTGELFF.